A selection of T cell receptor beta chains follows, all from one sample in a study of T cell responses to AZD1222 COVID-19 vaccine. Here immunoSEQ multiplex PCR was the method, and the copy in TCRdb shows in-frame clones only, minus some. The top ten clones hold 3.5% to 5% of a sample with some 110,000 clones, approximately 85% of them seen once. Here the sequenced sample was peripheral blood, taken on day 0 of MenACWY control vaccination. The source is an adult in good health. CDR3s include the opening cysteine and the closing phenylalanine or tryptophan. Each record gives: J gene, V gene, CDR3 protein.

TRBJ1-2	TRBV30	CACQRDRDDYGYTF
TRBJ2-4	TRBV6-5	CASSSSGIQYF
TRBJ2-2	TRBV28	CASSEGLERPGSCFF
TRBJ1-5	TRBV5-8	CAGSELNQPQHF
TRBJ1-2	TRBV9	CASGVGNGGYTF
TRBJ1-1	TRBV4-2	CASSQVRGFEAFF
TRBJ1-6	TRBV28	CASSLNLGVIDSPLHF
TRBJ2-1	TRBV6-5	CASSYDHYNEQFF
TRBJ2-4	TRBV7-9	CASSPPSLGNIQYF
TRBJ1-2	TRBV7-9	CASSREKTNYGYTF
TRBJ2-7	TRBV6-5	CASSPGPTYEQYF
TRBJ2-5	TRBV2	CASGGYLQETQYF